The 3 T cell receptor delta chains listed next were all sequenced from one sample in a study of gamma-delta T cells after stem cell transplantation. TCRdb re-called clones from the RT-PCR reads using CATT. The sample has 900 to 1,300 delta-chain clones, more than 10% seen once. The sequenced sample was gamma-delta T cells. The source of these receptors is a human donor. It is not recorded whose cells these are; they may come from a transplant donor.

This clone came up a few times. A far larger clone is a single base away, which makes a read error likely. The V and J genes are TRDV1 and TRDJ1; 11 nucleotides line up with TRDD3. The trim removed 2 bases at V and 0 bases at J, leaving 23 bases unmatched. There are 23 residues in the CDR3. CDR1 TSWWSYY and CDR2 QGS come from the germline V gene. The CDR3 nucleotides read TGTGCTCTTGGGGAATTAGTTGTCCTACGGACTGTTGGGGGATACGGGAACACCGATAAACTCATCTTT. This sequence encodes CALGELVVLRTVGGYGNTDKLIF.

This clone was counted a few times. The gene calls are TRDV1 and TRDJ2; 8 bases fit TRDD3. Germline CDR1 is TSWWSYY and CDR2 is QGS. V lost 4 bases to trimming and J lost 5 bases; unmatched junction nucleotides: 24. The CDR3 length is 21 residues. CDR3 DNA sequence: TGTGCTCTTGGGGCTCCCTCTATTCCCTGGGGGACCCTCCCCACCACAGCACAACTCTTCTTT. Its translation is CALGAPSIPWGTLPTTAQLFF.

Worth noting for this clone: A much larger clone is a single base away; this may be a read error. Other DNA sequences in the sample encode the same CDR3. The chain joins TRDV1 to TRDJ1; 7 bases fit TRDD3. V gave up 6 bases and J gave up 0 bases; unmatched junction bases: 28. The CDR3 sequence is 22 residues long. Germline CDR1 TSWWSYY, CDR2 QGS. The DNA for the CDR3 is TGTGCTCTTGGAGAAGGCTACATCGGGATACTAGGCCGTTACGGCAACACCGATAAACTCATCTTT. It codes for CALGEGYIGILGRYGNTDKLIF.